This T cell receptor (beta chain) came from a study of cytomegalovirus exposure and HLA in healthy donors. Findings and limits, study-wide: Later examination showed HLA-associated TCR beta chains had greater clonal expansion than equally common others. When analyzed later, the rates of TCR association showed variation by HLA locus, with DRB1 the most and HLA-C the fewest. Sequencing depth across donors, presence/absence analyses assumed, was roughly uniform.

Regarding donors, all were healthy bone marrow donors. The germline V gene has CDR1 ENHRY and CDR2 SYGVKD. The CDR3 totals 14 residues. V lost 2 bases and J lost 3, with 10 bases in between. A few counts support this clone. Antigen specificity is unknown. It was with 60 Vbeta and 13 Jbeta primers that the PCR ran. Sequenced by immunoSEQ multiplex PCR; TCRdb stores in-frame clones only, minus some. Here the sample spans under 250,000 clones, over 80% being singletons. The chain joins TRBV10-3 to TRBJ1-1; possibly TRBD1 for D (6 bases). The TCR sequence derives from a boy younger than 10 in good health and CMV-seronegative. The sequenced sample was PBMCs. As DNA, the CDR3 is TGTGCCATCAGTGAGAGCTACAGGGACACTGAAGCTTTCTTT. Amino acid sequence: CAISESYRDTEAFF.